Sequencing of this T cell receptor (beta chain) was carried out in a study of spatial heterogeneity in lung cancer. V lost 5 bases, J lost 0 bases, and 7 bases stayed unmatched. Germline V gene sequence: CDR1 ENHRY, CDR2 SYGVKD. The CDR3 is 17 residues long. This clonotype was seen ten or more times. TCRdb re-analysed the 5' RACE reads in MiXCR, keeping a single row per CDR3 protein. The table records 25,000 or so distinct CDR3 sequences, about 3.3% of them present only once. The sample's time point: sample taken at primary tumor resection. Whole RNA from tumor, nontumor lung or frozen PBMC was sequenced unsorted.

This TCR was sampled from a female donor with early-stage non-small cell lung cancer. Sequenced material: PBMCs, taken at surgery. This sequence joins TRBV10-3 and TRBJ2-2; 9 nucleotides align to TRBD2. CDR3 bases: TGTGCCATCAGTTCTACTAGCGGGCTCGCGAACACCGGGGAGCTGTTTTTT. It specifies CAISSTSGLANTGELFF.